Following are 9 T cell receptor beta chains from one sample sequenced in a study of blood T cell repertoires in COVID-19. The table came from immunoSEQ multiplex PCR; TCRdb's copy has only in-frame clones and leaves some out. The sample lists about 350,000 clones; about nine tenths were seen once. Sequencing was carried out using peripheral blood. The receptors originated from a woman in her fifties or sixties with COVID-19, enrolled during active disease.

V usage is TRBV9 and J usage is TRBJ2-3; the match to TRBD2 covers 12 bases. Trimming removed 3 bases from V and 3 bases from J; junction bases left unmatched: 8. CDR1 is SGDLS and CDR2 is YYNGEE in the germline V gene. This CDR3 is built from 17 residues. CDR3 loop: CASSDSLTSGGTDTQYF. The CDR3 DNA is TGTGCCAGCAGCGATTCCTTGACTAGCGGGGGAACAGATACGCAGTATTTT.

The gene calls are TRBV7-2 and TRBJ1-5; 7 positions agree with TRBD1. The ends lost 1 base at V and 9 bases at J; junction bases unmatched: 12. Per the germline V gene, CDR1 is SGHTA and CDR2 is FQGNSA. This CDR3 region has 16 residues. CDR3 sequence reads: CASSLESSLNRGPQHF. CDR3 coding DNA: TGTGCCAGCAGCTTAGAATCCAGCCTGAACAGGGGGCCCCAGCATTTT. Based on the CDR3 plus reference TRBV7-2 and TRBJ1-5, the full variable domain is GAGVSQSPSNKVTEKGKDVELRCDPISGHTALYWYRQSLGQGLEFLIYFQGNSAPDKSGLPSDRFSAERTGGSVSTLTIQRTQQEDSAVYLCASSLESSLNRGPQHFGDGTRLSIL.

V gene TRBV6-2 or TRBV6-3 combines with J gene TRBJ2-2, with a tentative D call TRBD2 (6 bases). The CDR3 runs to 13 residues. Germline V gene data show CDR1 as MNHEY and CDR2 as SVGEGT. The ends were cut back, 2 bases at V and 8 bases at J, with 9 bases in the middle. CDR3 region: CASSYRDLGELFF. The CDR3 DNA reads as TGTGCCAGCAGTTACCGGGACTTGGGGGAGCTGTTTTTT.

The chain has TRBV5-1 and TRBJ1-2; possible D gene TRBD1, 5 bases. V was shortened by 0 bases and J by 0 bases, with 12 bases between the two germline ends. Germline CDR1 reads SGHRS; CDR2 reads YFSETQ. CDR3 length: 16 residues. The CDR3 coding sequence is TGCGCCAGCAGCTTGGAGGGGCACCAGTCTAACTATGGCTACACCTTC. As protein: CASSLEGHQSNYGYTF.

The CDR3 region is CASSISQGTGELFF. CDR3 in DNA: TGTGCCAGCAGCATATCACAGGGGACCGGGGAGCTGTTTTTT. The chain links TRBV7-9 to TRBJ2-2, with 7 bases identical to TRBD1. V lost 5 bases, J lost 5 bases, and 5 bases stayed unmatched. CDR1 is SEHNR, CDR2 FQNEAQ, per germline (reference sequence). The CDR3 runs 14 residues.

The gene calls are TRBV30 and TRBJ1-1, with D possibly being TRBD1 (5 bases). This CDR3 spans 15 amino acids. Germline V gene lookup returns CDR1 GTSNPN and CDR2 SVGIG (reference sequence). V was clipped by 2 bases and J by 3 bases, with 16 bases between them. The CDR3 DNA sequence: TGTGCCTGGAGTTTTCGACAGTGGGGGGACACTGAAGCTTTCTTT. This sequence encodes CAWSFRQWGDTEAFF. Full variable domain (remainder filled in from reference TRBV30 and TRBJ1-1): SQTIHQWPATLVQPVGSPLSLECTVEGTSNPNLYWYRQAAGRGLQLLFYSVGIGQISSEVPQNLSASRPQDRQFILSSKKLLLSDSGFYLCAWSFRQWGDTEAFFGQGTRLTVV.

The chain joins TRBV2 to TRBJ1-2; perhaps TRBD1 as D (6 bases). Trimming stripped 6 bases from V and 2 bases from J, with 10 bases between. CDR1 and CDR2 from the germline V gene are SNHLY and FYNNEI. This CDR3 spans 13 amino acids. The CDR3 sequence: CASRGDTNYGYTF. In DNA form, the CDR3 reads TGTGCCAGCAGGGGGGACACCAACTATGGCTACACCTTC.

The CDR3 region is CASSQRVAGASTDTQYF. CDR3 nucleotides: TGTGCCAGCAGCCAAAGGGTAGCGGGGGCAAGCACAGATACGCAGTATTTT. The rearrangement links TRBV3-1 (or the pseudogene TRBV3-2) to TRBJ2-3; 9 bases match TRBD2. V shed 2 bases, J shed 0 bases, and the junction held 6 bases outside the gene matches. Germline-derived CDR1 and CDR2 are LGHDT and YNNKEL (reference sequence). The CDR3 length is 17 residues.

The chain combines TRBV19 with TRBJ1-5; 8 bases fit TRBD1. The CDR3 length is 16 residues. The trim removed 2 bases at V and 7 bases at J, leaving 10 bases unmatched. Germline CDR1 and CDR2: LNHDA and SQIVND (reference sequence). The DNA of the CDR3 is TGTGCCAGTAGTATATCGGTCAGGGGGCTCGAACAGCCCCAGCATTTT. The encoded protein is CASSISVRGLEQPQHF.